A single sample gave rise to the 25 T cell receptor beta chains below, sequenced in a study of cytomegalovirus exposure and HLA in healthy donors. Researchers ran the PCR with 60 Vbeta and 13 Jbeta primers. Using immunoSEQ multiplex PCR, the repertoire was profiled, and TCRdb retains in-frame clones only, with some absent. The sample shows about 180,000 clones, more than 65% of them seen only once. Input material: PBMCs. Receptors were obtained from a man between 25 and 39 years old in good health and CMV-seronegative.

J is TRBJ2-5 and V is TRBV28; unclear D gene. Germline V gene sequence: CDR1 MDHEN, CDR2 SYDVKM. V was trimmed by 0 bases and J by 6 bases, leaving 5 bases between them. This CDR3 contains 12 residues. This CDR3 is CASSLWSQTQYF. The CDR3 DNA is TGTGCCAGCAGTTTATGGAGTCAGACCCAGTACTTC.

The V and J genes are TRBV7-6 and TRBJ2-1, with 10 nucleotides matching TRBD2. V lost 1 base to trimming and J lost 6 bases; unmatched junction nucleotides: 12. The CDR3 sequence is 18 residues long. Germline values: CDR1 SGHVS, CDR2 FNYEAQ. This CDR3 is CASSLETSGPVQINEQFF. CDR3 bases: TGTGCCAGCAGCTTAGAGACTAGCGGGCCGGTCCAGATCAATGAGCAGTTCTTC. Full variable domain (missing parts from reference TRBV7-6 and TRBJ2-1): GAGVSQSPRYKVTKRGQDVALRCDPISGHVSLYWYRQALGQGPEFLTYFNYEAQQDKSGLPNDRFSAERPEGSISTLTIQRTEQRDSAMYRCASSLETSGPVQINEQFFGPGTRLTVL.

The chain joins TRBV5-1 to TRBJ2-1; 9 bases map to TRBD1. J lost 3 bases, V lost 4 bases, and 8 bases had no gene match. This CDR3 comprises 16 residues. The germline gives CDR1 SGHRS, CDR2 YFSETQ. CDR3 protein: CASSPRDRDDYNEQFF. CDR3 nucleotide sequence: TGCGCCAGCAGCCCCAGGGACAGGGATGACTACAATGAGCAGTTCTTC. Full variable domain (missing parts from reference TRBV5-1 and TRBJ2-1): KAGVTQTPRYLIKTRGQQVTLSCSPISGHRSVSWYQQTPGQGLQFLFEYFSETQRNKGNFPGRFSGRQFSNSRSEMNVSTLELGDSALYLCASSPRDRDDYNEQFFGPGTRLTVL.

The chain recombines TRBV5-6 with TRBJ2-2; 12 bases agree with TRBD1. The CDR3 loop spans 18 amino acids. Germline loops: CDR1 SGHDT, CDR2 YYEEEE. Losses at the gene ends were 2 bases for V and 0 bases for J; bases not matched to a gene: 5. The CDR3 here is CASSLYGTGGTNTGELFF. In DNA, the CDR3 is TGTGCCAGCAGCTTATATGGGACAGGGGGCACGAACACCGGGGAGCTGTTTTTT.

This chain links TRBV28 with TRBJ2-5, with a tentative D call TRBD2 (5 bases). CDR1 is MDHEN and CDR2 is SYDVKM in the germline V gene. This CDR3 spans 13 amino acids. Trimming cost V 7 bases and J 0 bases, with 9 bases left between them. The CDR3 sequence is CASTSKYQETQYF. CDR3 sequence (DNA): TGTGCCAGCACTAGCAAGTACCAAGAGACCCAGTACTTC.

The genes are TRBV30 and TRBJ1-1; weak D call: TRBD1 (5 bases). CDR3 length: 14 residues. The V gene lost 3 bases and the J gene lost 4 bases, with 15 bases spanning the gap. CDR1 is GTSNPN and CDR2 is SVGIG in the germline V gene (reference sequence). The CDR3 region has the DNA TGTGCCTGGAGCTCGCAGGGATTGGGCACTGAAGCTTTCTTT. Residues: CAWSSQGLGTEAFF. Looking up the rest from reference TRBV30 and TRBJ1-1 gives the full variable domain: SQTIHQWPATLVQPVGSPLSLECTVEGTSNPNLYWYRQAAGRGLQLLFYSVGIGQISSEVPQNLSASRPQDRQFILSSKKLLLSDSGFYLCAWSSQGLGTEAFFGQGTRLTVV.

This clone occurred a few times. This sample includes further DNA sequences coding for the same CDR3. CDR3 sequence reads: CASRRTGQGQPQHF. CDR3 bases: TGCGCCAGCCGCCGGACAGGGCAGGGACAGCCCCAGCATTTT. This chain connects TRBV10-2 to TRBJ1-5, with TRBD1 matching over 8 bases. CDR3 length: 14 residues. The junction had 10 bases not matched to a gene; V was cut back by 8 bases and J by 7 bases. Germline CDR1 is WSHSY and CDR2 is SAAADI.

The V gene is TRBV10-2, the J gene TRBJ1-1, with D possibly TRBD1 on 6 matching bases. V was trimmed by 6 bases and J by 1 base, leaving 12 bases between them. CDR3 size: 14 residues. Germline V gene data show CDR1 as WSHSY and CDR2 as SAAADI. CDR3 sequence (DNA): TGCGCCAGCAGGGGGGCCGCAGAGAACACTGAAGCTTTCTTT. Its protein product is CASRGAAENTEAFF.

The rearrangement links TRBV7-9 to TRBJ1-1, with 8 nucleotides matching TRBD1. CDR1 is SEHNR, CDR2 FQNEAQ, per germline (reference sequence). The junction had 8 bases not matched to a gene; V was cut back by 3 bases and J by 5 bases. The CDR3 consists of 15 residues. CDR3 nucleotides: TGTGCCAGCAGCTTTACCGGGACAGGCATGACTGAAGCTTTCTTT. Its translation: CASSFTGTGMTEAFF.

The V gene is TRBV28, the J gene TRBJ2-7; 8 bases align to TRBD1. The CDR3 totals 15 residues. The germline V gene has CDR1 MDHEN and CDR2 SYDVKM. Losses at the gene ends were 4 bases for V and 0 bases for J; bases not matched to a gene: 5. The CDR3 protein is CASSSGQVYSYEQYF. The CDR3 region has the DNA TGTGCCAGCAGTTCGGGACAGGTATACTCCTACGAGCAGTACTTC.

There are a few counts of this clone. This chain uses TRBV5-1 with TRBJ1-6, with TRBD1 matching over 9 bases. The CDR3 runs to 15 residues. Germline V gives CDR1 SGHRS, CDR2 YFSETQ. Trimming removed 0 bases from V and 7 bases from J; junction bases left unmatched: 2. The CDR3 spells CASSLGQGVNSPLHF. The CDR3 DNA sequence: TGCGCCAGCAGCTTGGGACAGGGGGTCAATTCACCCCTCCACTTT.

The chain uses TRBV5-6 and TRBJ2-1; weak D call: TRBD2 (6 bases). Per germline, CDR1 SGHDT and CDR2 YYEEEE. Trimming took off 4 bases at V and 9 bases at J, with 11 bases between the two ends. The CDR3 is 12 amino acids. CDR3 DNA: TGTGCCAGCAGCACCCTCGGGGGTGAGCAGTTCTTC. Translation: CASSTLGGEQFF.

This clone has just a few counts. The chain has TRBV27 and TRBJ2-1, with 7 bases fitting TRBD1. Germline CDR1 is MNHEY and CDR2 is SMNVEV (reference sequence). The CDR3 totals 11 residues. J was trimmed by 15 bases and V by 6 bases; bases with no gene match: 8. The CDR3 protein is CASRTGPRAFF. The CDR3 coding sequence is TGTGCCAGCAGGACAGGGCCCAGGGCGTTCTTC.

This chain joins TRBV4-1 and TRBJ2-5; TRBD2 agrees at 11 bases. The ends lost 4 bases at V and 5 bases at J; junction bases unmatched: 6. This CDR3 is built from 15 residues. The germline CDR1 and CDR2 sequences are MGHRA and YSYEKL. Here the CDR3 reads CASSLTSGSSETQYF. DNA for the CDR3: TGCGCCAGCAGCCTCACTAGCGGGAGTAGTGAGACCCAGTACTTC.

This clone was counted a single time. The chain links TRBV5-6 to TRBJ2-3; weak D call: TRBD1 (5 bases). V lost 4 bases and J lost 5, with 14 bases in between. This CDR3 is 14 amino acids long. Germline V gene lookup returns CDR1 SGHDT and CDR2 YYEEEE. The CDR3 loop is CASSAPGLGDTQYF. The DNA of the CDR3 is TGTGCCAGCAGCGCACCAGGGTTGGGAGATACGCAGTATTTT. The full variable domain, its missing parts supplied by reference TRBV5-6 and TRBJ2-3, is DAGVTQSPTHLIKTRGQQVTLRCSPKSGHDTVSWYQQALGQGPQFIFQYYEEEERQRGNFPDRFSGHQFPNYSSELNVNALLLGDSALYLCASSAPGLGDTQYFGPGTRLTVL.

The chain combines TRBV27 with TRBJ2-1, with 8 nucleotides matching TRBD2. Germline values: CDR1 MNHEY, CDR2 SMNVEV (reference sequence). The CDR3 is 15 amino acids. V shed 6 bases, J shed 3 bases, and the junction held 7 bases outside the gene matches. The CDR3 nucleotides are TGTGCCAGCAGCGAACTAGCGGCAAACTACAATGAGCAGTTCTTC. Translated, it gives CASSELAANYNEQFF.

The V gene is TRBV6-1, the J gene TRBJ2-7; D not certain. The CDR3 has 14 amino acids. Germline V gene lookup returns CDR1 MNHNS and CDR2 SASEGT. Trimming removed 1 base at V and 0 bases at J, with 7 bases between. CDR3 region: CASSEVIGSYEQYF. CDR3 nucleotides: TGTGCCAGCAGTGAAGTTATCGGCTCCTACGAGCAGTACTTC.

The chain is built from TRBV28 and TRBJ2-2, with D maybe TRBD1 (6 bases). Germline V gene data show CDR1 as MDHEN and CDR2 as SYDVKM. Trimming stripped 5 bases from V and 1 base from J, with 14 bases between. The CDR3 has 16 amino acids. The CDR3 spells CASSASVTGNTGELFF. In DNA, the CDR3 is TGTGCCAGCAGTGCCAGCGTGACAGGGAACACCGGGGAGCTGTTTTTT.

The CDR3 spells CASTPGNPGANVLTF. CDR3 DNA sequence: TGTGCCAGCACCCCAGGGAACCCTGGGGCCAACGTCCTGACTTTC. The genes are TRBV5-4 and TRBJ2-6; D might be TRBD1 (5 bases). V lost 6 bases and J 2 bases, leaving 12 bases between the germline ends. Germline V gene sequence: CDR1 SGHNT, CDR2 YYREEE (reference sequence). This CDR3 spans 15 amino acids.

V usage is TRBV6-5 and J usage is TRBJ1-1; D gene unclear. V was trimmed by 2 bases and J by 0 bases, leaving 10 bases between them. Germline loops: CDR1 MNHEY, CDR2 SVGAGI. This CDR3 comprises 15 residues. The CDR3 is CASSYLTPLNTEAFF. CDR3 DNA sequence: TGTGCCAGCAGTTACCTTACACCCTTGAACACTGAAGCTTTCTTT.

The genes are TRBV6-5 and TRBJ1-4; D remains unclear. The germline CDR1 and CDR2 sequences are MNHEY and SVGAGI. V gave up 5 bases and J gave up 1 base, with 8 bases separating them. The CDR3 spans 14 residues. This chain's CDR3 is CASSNLITNEKLFF. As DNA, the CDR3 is TGTGCCAGCAGTAATTTAATAACTAATGAAAAACTGTTTTTT.

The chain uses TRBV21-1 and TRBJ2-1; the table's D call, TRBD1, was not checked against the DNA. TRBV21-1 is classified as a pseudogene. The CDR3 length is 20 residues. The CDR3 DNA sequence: TGTGCCAGCAGCAATAAGGGGGGACAGTTTAGGGTGAGCTCCTACAATGAGCAGTTCTTC. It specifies CASSNKGGQFRVSSYNEQFF.

CDR3 region: CASSLAPRTGLAYEQYF. In DNA, the CDR3 is TGTGCCAGCAGCTTAGCCCCGAGGACAGGTCTCGCATACGAGCAGTACTTC. The rearrangement joins TRBV11-1 to TRBJ2-7, with TRBD1 matching 7 bases. Germline CDR1 and CDR2: SGHAT and FQDESV (reference sequence). V gave up 0 bases and J gave up 4 bases; unmatched junction bases: 12. The length of the CDR3 is 17 residues.

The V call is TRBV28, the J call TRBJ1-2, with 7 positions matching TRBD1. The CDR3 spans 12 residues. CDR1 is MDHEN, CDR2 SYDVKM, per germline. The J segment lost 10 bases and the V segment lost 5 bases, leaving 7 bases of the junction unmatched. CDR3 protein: CASSTTGALYTF. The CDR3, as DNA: TGTGCCAGCAGTACCACAGGGGCCCTCTACACCTTC.

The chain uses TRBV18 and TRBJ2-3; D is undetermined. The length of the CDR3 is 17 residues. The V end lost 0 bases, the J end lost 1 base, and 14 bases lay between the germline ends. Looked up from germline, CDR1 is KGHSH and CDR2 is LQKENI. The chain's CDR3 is CASSPPNGRSRTDTQYF. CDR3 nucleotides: TGTGCCAGCTCACCACCCAACGGCAGGTCTCGCACAGATACGCAGTATTTT.